A selection of T cell receptor beta chains follows, all from one sample in a study of cytomegalovirus exposure and HLA in healthy donors. The method was immunoSEQ multiplex PCR; TCRdb's version includes in-frame clones alone and lacks a portion of them. In the table there are some 150,000 clones, roughly 80% of which are singletons. Sequencing was carried out using PBMCs. The receptors stem from a woman in her thirties in good health and CMV-seronegative. CDR3s include the opening cysteine and the closing phenylalanine or tryptophan. A D gene is named only where the DNA matches it firmly. Where a row states a size, it is once, few, many or the class of an expanded clone; other rows omit it.

J | length | V | size | D | DNA | CDR3
TRBJ2-7 | 15 | TRBV6-1 | . | TRBD1 | TGTGCCAGCAGTGACGGGACAGGGCTGACCTACGAGCAGTACTTC | CASSDGTGLTYEQYF
TRBJ1-4 | 14 | TRBV28 | . | . | TGTGCCAGCAGTTTGGCGGGGGCTAATGAAAAACTGTTTTTT | CASSLAGANEKLFF
TRBJ1-1 | 17 | TRBV18 | . | TRBD1 | TGTGCCAGCTCACCACCTGGGACAGGAGCTATGAACACTGAAGCTTTCTTT | CASSPPGTGAMNTEAFF
TRBJ1-6 | 16 | TRBV19 | . | TRBD1 | TGTGCCAGTAGTCCTCGCAGGGGGACCAACAATTCACCCCTCCACTTT | CASSPRRGTNNSPLHF
TRBJ1-4 | 14 | TRBV6-5 | . | TRBD1 | TGTGCCAGCACCAGACAGGGAACTAATGAAAAACTGTTTTTT | CASTRQGTNEKLFF
TRBJ1-4 | 14 | TRBV19 | . | TRBD1 | TGTGCCAGTAGTGAGGGGACAGGGGGCGTAAAACTGTTTTTT | CASSEGTGGVKLFF
TRBJ2-2 | 13 | TRBV7-9 | . | . | TGTTCCAGCAGCGAGTCGCAATTCGGGGAGCTGTTTTTT | CSSSESQFGELFF
TRBJ1-4 | 18 | TRBV7-8 | . | TRBD1 | TGTGCCAGCAGCTTAGTAGGACAGGGGCCTGCAACTAATGAAAAACTGTTTTTT | CASSLVGQGPATNEKLFF
TRBJ2-5 | 15 | TRBV7-6 | . | TRBD1 | TGTGCCAGCAGCTTAATGACAGGGGGCGGTGAGACCCAGTACTTC | CASSLMTGGGETQYF
TRBJ2-7 | 19 | TRBV11-2 | once | TRBD2 | TGTGCCAGCAGCTTAGGTGTCCGCGGGGGACCATTCAGCTCCTACGAGCAGTACTTC | CASSLGVRGGPFSSYEQYF
TRBJ2-3 | 15 | TRBV6-1 | . | TRBD1 | TGTGCCAGCAGGGAACGGGACAGGAGCACAGATACGCAGTATTTT | CASRERDRSTDTQYF
TRBJ1-3 | 15 | TRBV5-1 | . | . | TGCGCCAGCACCCCGGGGATAGCCTCTGGAAACACCATATATTTT | CASTPGIASGNTIYF
TRBJ1-6 | 15 | TRBV6-1 | . | . | TGTGCCAGCAGTGTAACGACATCGTCAGGTTCACCCCTCCACTTT | CASSVTTSSGSPLHF
TRBJ1-1 | 15 | TRBV7-9 | . | TRBD1 | TGTGCCAGCAGCTTAACCAGGACAGGGGGCACTGAAGCTTTCTTT | CASSLTRTGGTEAFF
TRBJ2-1 | 13 | TRBV5-6 | . | . | TGTGCCAGCAGCTCCGGTAGGGGCGCTGGGCAGTTCTTC | CASSSGRGAGQFF
TRBJ2-7 | 15 | TRBV2 | . | TRBD1 | TGTGCCAGCAGTGAAGGAGGACAGGGGGCCCACGAGCAGTACTTC | CASSEGGQGAHEQYF
TRBJ1-6 | 16 | TRBV9 | . | . | TGTGCCAGCAGCATAAGCCGAACAGACTATAATTCACCCCTCCACTTT | CASSISRTDYNSPLHF
TRBJ2-7 | 15 | TRBV10-3 | . | TRBD2 | TGTGCCACCAAAGGTGGCCTAGCGGACTCCTACGAGCAGTACTTC | CATKGGLADSYEQYF
TRBJ1-4 | 15 | TRBV7-7 | . | TRBD1 | TGTGCCAGCAGCTTAGGGGCAGGGGGTGGCGAAAAACTGTTTTTT | CASSLGAGGGEKLFF
TRBJ2-7 | 12 | TRBV6-1 | . | . | TGTGCCAGCGGACTCCACTCCTACGAGCAGTACTTC | CASGLHSYEQYF
TRBJ2-3 | 13 | TRBV9 | . | . | TGTGCCAGCAGCGTAGACAGCCACGTCACGCAGTATTTT | CASSVDSHVTQYF
TRBJ2-3 | 16 | TRBV18 | . | TRBD2 | TGTGCCAGCTCAAGCCTCCCGGCGGGGGGCACAGATACGCAGTATTTT | CASSSLPAGGTDTQYF
TRBJ2-7 | 15 | TRBV6-5 | . | TRBD2 | TGTGCCAGCATTACCCGGGGGGGGGCTCGGTACGAGCAGTACTTC | CASITRGGARYEQYF
TRBJ2-7 | 13 | TRBV5-6 | . | TRBD1 | TGTGCCAGCAGCTTAGACAGGGGAGGCGAGCAGTACTTC | CASSLDRGGEQYF
TRBJ2-1 | 16 | TRBV10-1 | few | TRBD2 | TGCGCCAGCAGCCGCTGGACTAGCGGGTCCTACAATGAGCAGTTCTTC | CASSRWTSGSYNEQFF
TRBJ2-5 | 13 | TRBV29-1 | . | . | TGCAGCGTTCTGCAGAGCGGCCAAGAGACCCAGTACTTC | CSVLQSGQETQYF
TRBJ1-4 | 16 | TRBV5-1 | . | . | TGCGCCAGCAGCTTCGACCCAGCGCAAGCTAATGAAAAACTGTTTTTT | CASSFDPAQANEKLFF
TRBJ2-1 | 18 | TRBV5-1 | once | TRBD1 | TGCGCCAGCAGCGGGTATTCCGGGACAGGGGGTTCGGTGAATGAGCAGTTCTTC | CASSGYSGTGGSVNEQFF
TRBJ2-7 | 11 | TRBV2 | . | . | TGTGCCAGCAGGGAGGTTCTCGAGCAGTACTTC | CASREVLEQYF
TRBJ2-2 | 18 | TRBV28 | . | TRBD2 | TGTGCCAGCAGTTCCTGGACTAGCGGGGGGTCTTACACCGGGGAGCTGTTTTTT | CASSSWTSGGSYTGELFF
TRBJ2-7 | 15 | TRBV5-5 | . | TRBD1 | TGTGCCAGCAGCCACCCGGGACAGGGTACCTACGAGCAGTACTTC | CASSHPGQGTYEQYF
TRBJ1-4 | 16 | TRBV4-1 | few | . | TGCGCCAGCAGCAAAGGGGGTGACAGGTTAAACGAAAAACTGTTTTTT | CASSKGGDRLNEKLFF
TRBJ2-3 | 16 | TRBV11-2 | . | TRBD2 | TGTGCCAGCAGCCGACTAGCGGGGGGGCTTACAGATACGCAGTATTTT | CASSRLAGGLTDTQYF
TRBJ2-3 | 10 | TRBV30 | . | . | TGTGCCTGGGGTCAGGATACGCAGTATTTT | CAWGQDTQYF
TRBJ1-2 | 14 | TRBV19 | . | TRBD1 | TGTGCCAGTCAGTCGACCGGGACAGGGCTAGGCTACACCTTC | CASQSTGTGLGYTF
TRBJ1-1 | 14 | TRBV7-9 | . | . | TGTGCCAGCAGCTTAGTAGCGTTAAACACTGAAGCTTTCTTT | CASSLVALNTEAFF
TRBJ1-1 | 14 | TRBV5-1 | few | TRBD1 | TGCGCCAGCAGCTTGGAAACAGGGGGACGTACCGCTTTCTTT | CASSLETGGRTAFF
TRBJ1-1 | 16 | TRBV12-2 | . | . | TGTGCAAGTCGCCCACCCGACGGGGGGATGAACACTGAAGCTTTCTTT | CASRPPDGGMNTEAFF
TRBJ1-2 | 16 | TRBV4-3 | few | . | TGCGCCAGCAGCCAAGATGCAGGGCGCACTAACTATGGCTACACCTTC | CASSQDAGRTNYGYTF
TRBJ2-7 | 13 | TRBV10-1 | few | TRBD2 | TGCGCCAGCAGCCCTAGCGGTACCTACGAGCAGTACTTC | CASSPSGTYEQYF
TRBJ1-3 | 15 | TRBV11-2 | . | . | TGTGCCAGCAGCTTGGGGCTGGGTTCTGGAAACACCATATATTTT | CASSLGLGSGNTIYF
TRBJ1-2 | 12 | TRBV10-3 | once | . | TGTGCCATCACTTCCGCTAACTATGGCTACACCTTC | CAITSANYGYTF
TRBJ2-7 | 12 | TRBV7-2 | . | TRBD1 | TGTGCCAGCAGCTGGACAGGCTACGAGCAGTACTTC | CASSWTGYEQYF
TRBJ2-1 | 14 | TRBV10-2 | . | . | TGCGCCAGCAGTGATCGCATCTACCCCGCGGGAAGGTTCTTC | CASSDRIYPAGRFF
TRBJ2-2 | 16 | TRBV5-6 | few | . | TGTGCCAGCAGCTTGGTCGGGGGAGCGGTTACCGGGGAGCTGTTTTTT | CASSLVGGAVTGELFF
TRBJ1-5 | 15 | TRBV19 | few | . | TGTGCCAGTAGCTCATTAGGGGGAGCGGATCAGCCCCAGCATTTT | CASSSLGGADQPQHF
TRBJ2-2 | 13 | TRBV7-8 | . | . | TGTGCCAGCGCTTATGTCAGGTCCGGGGAGCTGTTTTTT | CASAYVRSGELFF
TRBJ1-1 | 12 | TRBV21-1 | once | . | TGTGCCAGCAACCGGGAGAACACTGAAGCTTTCTTT | CASNRENTEAFF
TRBJ1-1 | 15 | TRBV7-9 | . | TRBD1 | TGTGCCAGCAGCTTAGCCACAGGGGGCAACACTGAAGCTTTCTTT | CASSLATGGNTEAFF
TRBJ2-7 | 12 | TRBV18 | . | . | TGTGCCAGCTCCCTAAGCTCCTACGAGCAGTACTTC | CASSLSSYEQYF